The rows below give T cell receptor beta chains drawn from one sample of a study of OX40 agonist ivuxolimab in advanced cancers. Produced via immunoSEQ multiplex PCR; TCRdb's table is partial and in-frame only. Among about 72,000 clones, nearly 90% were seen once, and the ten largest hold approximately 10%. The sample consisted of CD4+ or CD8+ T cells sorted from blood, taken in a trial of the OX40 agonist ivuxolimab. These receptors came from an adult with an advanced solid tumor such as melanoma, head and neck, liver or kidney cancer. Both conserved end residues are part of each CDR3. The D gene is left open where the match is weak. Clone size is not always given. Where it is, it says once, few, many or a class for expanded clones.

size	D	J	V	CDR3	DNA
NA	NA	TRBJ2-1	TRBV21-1	CASSKARSGRSLSSYNEQFF	TGTGCCAGCAGCAAAGCTCGGAGCGGGAGGTCCCTAAGCTCCTACAATGAGCAGTTCTTC
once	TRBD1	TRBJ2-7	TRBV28	CASSFLPGQASYEQYF	TGTGCCAGCAGTTTTTTACCGGGACAGGCGTCCTACGAGCAGTACTTC
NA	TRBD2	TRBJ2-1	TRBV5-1	CASSLGLAGGYNEQFF	TGCGCCAGCAGCTTGGGACTAGCGGGGGGATACAATGAGCAGTTCTTC
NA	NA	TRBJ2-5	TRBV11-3	CASSLGSWQGGQETQYF	TGTGCCAGCAGCTTGGGTTCATGGCAGGGAGGACAAGAGACCCAGTACTTC
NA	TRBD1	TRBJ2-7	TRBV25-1	CASSGTEGYEQYF	TGTGCCAGCTCCGGGACAGAAGGCTACGAGCAGTACTTC
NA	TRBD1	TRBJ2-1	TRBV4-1	CASSPMRTGGGHEQFF	TGCGCCAGCAGCCCTATGAGGACAGGGGGCGGCCATGAGCAGTTCTTC
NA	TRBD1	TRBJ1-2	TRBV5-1	CASSYGQGANYGYTF	TGCGCCAGCAGCTACGGACAGGGGGCTAACTATGGCTACACCTTC
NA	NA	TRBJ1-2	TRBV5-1	CASSLEAPLYGYTF	TGCGCCAGCAGCTTGGAGGCACCCCTCTATGGCTACACCTTC
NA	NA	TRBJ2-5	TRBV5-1	CASGQGSPLQETQYF	TGCGCCAGCGGACAAGGGAGTCCCCTCCAAGAGACCCAGTACTTC
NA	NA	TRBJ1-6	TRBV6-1	CASSERAGAHSPLHF	TGTGCCAGCAGTGAAAGGGCGGGGGCCCATTCACCCCTCCACTTT
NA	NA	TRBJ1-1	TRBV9	CASSVGGENTEAFF	TGTGCCAGCAGCGTAGGGGGGGAGAACACTGAAGCTTTCTTT
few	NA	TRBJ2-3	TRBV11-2	CASSLPRPTDTQYF	TGTGCCAGCAGCTTACCCAGGCCCACAGATACGCAGTATTTT
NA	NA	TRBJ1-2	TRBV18	CASSPRGGNYGYTF	TGTGCCAGCTCACCAAGGGGGGGAAACTATGGCTACACCTTC
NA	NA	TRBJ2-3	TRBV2	CASKQGTDTQYF	TGTGCCAGCAAACAGGGCACAGATACGCAGTATTTT
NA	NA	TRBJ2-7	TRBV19	CASSTGGRREGYEQYF	TGTGCCAGTAGTACAGGGGGGAGGCGTGAGGGCTACGAGCAGTACTTC
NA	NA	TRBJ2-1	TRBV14	CASSVYNEQFF	TGTGCCAGCAGCGTATACAATGAGCAGTTCTTC
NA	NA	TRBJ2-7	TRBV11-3	CASSPTMYTYEQYF	TGTGCCAGCAGCCCGACGATGTATACGTACGAGCAGTACTTC
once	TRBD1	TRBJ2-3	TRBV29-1	CSVAHRGRSTDTQYF	TGCAGCGTGGCCCACAGGGGCCGTAGCACAGATACGCAGTATTTT
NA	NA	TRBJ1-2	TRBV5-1	CASSTGQRYGYTF	TGCGCCAGCAGCACAGGACAGCGCTATGGCTACACCTTC
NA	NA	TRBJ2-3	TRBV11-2	CASRTDGDTQYF	TGTGCCAGCCGCACCGACGGCGATACGCAGTATTTT
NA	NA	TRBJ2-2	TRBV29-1	CSASGTLYTGELFF	TGCAGCGCCTCCGGGACTTTATACACCGGGGAGCTGTTTTTT
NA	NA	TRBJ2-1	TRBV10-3	CATGGVRSNEQFF	TGTGCCACCGGCGGGGTGAGGAGCAATGAGCAGTTCTTC
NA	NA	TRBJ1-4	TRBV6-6	CASSSPDRNEKLFF	TGTGCCAGCAGTTCCCCGGACCGTAATGAAAAACTGTTTTTT
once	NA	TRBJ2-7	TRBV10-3	CAISDGAYEQYF	TGTGCCATCAGTGATGGGGCCTACGAGCAGTACTTC
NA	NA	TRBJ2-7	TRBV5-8	CASSRGDPAYEQYF	TGTGCCAGCAGCCGAGGGGACCCAGCCTACGAGCAGTACTTC
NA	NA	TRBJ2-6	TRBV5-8	CASSLVVIQRAGANVLTF	TGTGCCAGCAGCTTGGTTGTCATCCAACGGGCTGGGGCCAACGTCCTGACTTTC